Below are 17 T cell receptor beta chains sequenced from a single sample in a study of cytomegalovirus exposure and HLA in healthy donors. Here immunoSEQ multiplex PCR was the method, and the copy in TCRdb shows in-frame clones only, minus some. The repertoire holds 150,000 to 200,000 clones, with 86% as singletons. Sequencing input: PBMCs. These receptors originate from a woman between 18 and 30 years old in good health and CMV-seronegative.

The rearrangement links TRBV7-9 to TRBJ2-5, with 9 bases aligning to TRBD1. CDR1 is SEHNR, CDR2 FQNEAQ, per germline (reference sequence). The CDR3 spans 14 residues. J was trimmed by 5 bases and V by 6 bases; bases with no gene match: 7. This CDR3 is CASSLGTGMETQYF. CDR3 sequence (DNA): TGTGCCAGCAGTCTTGGGACAGGGATGGAGACCCAGTACTTC.

The chain links TRBV27 to TRBJ1-1, with D tentatively TRBD1 (5 bases). CDR1 and CDR2 from the germline V gene are MNHEY and SMNVEV (reference sequence). V was clipped by 4 bases and J by 0 bases, with 9 bases between them. This CDR3 spans 14 amino acids. CDR3 sequence: CASSSGILNTEAFF. The CDR3 DNA follows: TGTGCCAGCAGTTCAGGGATTTTGAACACTGAAGCTTTCTTT.

The CDR3 DNA sequence: TGTGCCAGCAGCTTAGATCTTCTAGCGGGAGGGCAGTTCTTC. The encoded protein is CASSLDLLAGGQFF. The chain joins TRBV11-2 to TRBJ2-1; 11 bases agree with TRBD2. The CDR3 totals 14 residues. Germline V gives CDR1 SGHAT, CDR2 FQNNGV. Germline trimming cut 0 bases from V and 12 bases from J; bases unmatched to any gene: 4.

The chain combines TRBV6-5 with TRBJ2-1; TRBD2 matches at 7 bases. Germline lookup yields CDR1 MNHEY and CDR2 SVGAGI. The V segment lost 5 bases and the J segment 7 bases; nucleotides outside the gene matches: 2. The CDR3 has 12 amino acids. In nucleotides, the CDR3 is TGTGCCAGCAGTCTCGGGGGGAATGAGCAGTTCTTC. Amino acids: CASSLGGNEQFF.

The rearrangement joins TRBV5-4 to TRBJ2-3; 7 nucleotides line up with TRBD1. Losses at the gene ends were 4 bases for V and 4 bases for J; bases not matched to a gene: 15. The CDR3 contains 17 residues. CDR1 and CDR2 from the germline V gene are SGHNT and YYREEE (reference sequence). The CDR3 spells CASSPPRGGHEADTQYF. The CDR3 nucleotides read TGTGCCAGCAGCCCCCCCAGAGGGGGCCACGAGGCAGATACGCAGTATTTT.

The rearrangement joins TRBV5-1 to TRBJ2-7; 10 nucleotides agree with TRBD1. The trim removed 4 bases at V and 4 bases at J, leaving 5 bases unmatched. CDR1 is SGHRS and CDR2 is YFSETQ in the germline V gene. The CDR3 has 14 residues. The CDR3 sequence: CASSLDRGQYEQYF. In nucleotides, the CDR3 is TGCGCCAGCAGCCTAGACAGGGGGCAGTACGAGCAGTACTTC.

The chain combines TRBV5-4 with TRBJ2-2, with a weak D call TRBD2 (6 bases). V lost 0 bases, J lost 6 bases, and 21 bases lay in between. The CDR3 spans 18 residues. Looked up from germline, CDR1 is SGHNT and CDR2 is YYREEE (reference sequence). The CDR3 region is CASSLGAGGFVTAGELFF. CDR3 DNA sequence: TGTGCCAGCAGCTTGGGGGCTGGGGGGTTCGTAACCGCCGGGGAGCTGTTTTTT.

The rearrangement joins TRBV5-6 to TRBJ1-3; D perhaps matches TRBD1 (5 bases). V dropped 4 bases and J dropped 8 bases, with 19 bases sitting between them. The CDR3 is 15 residues long. Germline V gives CDR1 SGHDT, CDR2 YYEEEE. DNA for the CDR3: TGTGCCAGCAGCCCTATGGGCCAGGGTTTTGACACCATATATTTT. This translates into CASSPMGQGFDTIYF.

V is TRBV19 and J is TRBJ1-2; D unresolved. The CDR3 sequence is 15 residues long. The germline CDR1 and CDR2 sequences are LNHDA and SQIVND (reference sequence). The V end was cut by 7 bases, the J end by 1 base, with 16 bases between. CDR3 bases: TGTGCCAGTACCTCCCAAGGAGGGAGTAACTATGGCTACACCTTC. Amino acids: CASTSQGGSNYGYTF.

The chain has TRBV5-1 and TRBJ2-5; 9 positions agree with TRBD2. CDR1 is SGHRS, CDR2 YFSETQ, per germline. The CDR3 contains 16 residues. V was pared by 2 bases and J by 5 bases, with 10 bases of the junction left unmatched. CDR3 DNA sequence: TGCGCCAGCAGCTTCGGGGCGGGAGGGCCCAAGGAGACCCAGTACTTC. Protein sequence: CASSFGAGGPKETQYF.

This sequence joins TRBV19 and TRBJ1-4, with 10 nucleotides matching TRBD1. V was pared by 5 bases and J by 7 bases, with 4 bases of the junction left unmatched. Germline assignment: CDR1 LNHDA and CDR2 SQIVND (reference sequence). CDR3 length: 14 residues. This chain's CDR3 is CASSLTGGSEKLFF. CDR3 nucleotides: TGTGCCAGTAGTCTGACAGGGGGCTCTGAAAAACTGTTTTTT.

The chain employs TRBV5-1 and TRBJ2-7; 10 bases are shared with TRBD1. Per germline, CDR1 SGHRS and CDR2 YFSETQ. This CDR3 has 14 residues. Unmatched junction bases numbered 5, after V lost 4 bases and J lost 4 bases. Written as DNA, the CDR3 is TGCGCCAGCAGCCAGACAGGGGGCCTGTACGAGCAGTACTTC. Translating gives CASSQTGGLYEQYF.

The J gene is TRBJ1-2, the V gene TRBV25-1; D not resolved. The CDR3 loop spans 15 amino acids. The germline gives CDR1 MGHDK, CDR2 SYGVNS. V dropped 8 bases and J dropped 4 bases, with 20 bases sitting between them. The CDR3 bases are TGTGCCAGCGGCTTAGAGGCCCCCGAGGGCTATGGCTACACCTTC. It translates to CASGLEAPEGYGYTF.

This chain connects TRBV4-1 to TRBJ2-7, with D hard to call. Trimming cost V 2 bases and J 6 bases, with 17 bases left between them. Germline values: CDR1 MGHRA, CDR2 YSYEKL. The length of the CDR3 is 15 residues. The CDR3 sequence: CASSQPSFGNSEQYF. In DNA, the CDR3 is TGCGCCAGCAGCCAACCGTCGTTCGGTAATAGCGAGCAGTACTTC.

V gene TRBV6-1 combines with J gene TRBJ1-1; D ambiguous. The CDR3 length is 11 residues. Germline V lookup: CDR1 MNHNS, CDR2 SASEGT. V dropped 6 bases and J dropped 3 bases, with 5 bases sitting between them. The CDR3: CASREHTEAFF. The DNA for the CDR3 is TGTGCCAGCAGGGAGCACACTGAAGCTTTCTTT.

The V and J genes are TRBV19 and TRBJ1-1, with a tentative D call TRBD1 (6 bases). CDR3 size: 15 residues. The V and J ends lost 1 base and 3 bases respectively, with 12 bases between them. Germline V gene lookup returns CDR1 LNHDA and CDR2 SQIVND (reference sequence). Here the CDR3 reads CASSIVGGGDTEAFF. CDR3 coding DNA: TGTGCCAGTAGTATAGTAGGAGGGGGGGACACTGAAGCTTTCTTT.

The chain recombines TRBV4-2 with TRBJ1-1; 9 nucleotides align to TRBD1. The CDR3 has 15 amino acids. From germline, CDR1 is LGHNA and CDR2 YNFKEQ. The trim removed 0 bases at V and 5 bases at J, leaving 4 bases unmatched. The CDR3 sequence: CASSQELTGGTEAFF. DNA of the CDR3: TGTGCCAGCAGCCAAGAGTTGACAGGGGGTACTGAAGCTTTCTTT.